Described below is a single T cell receptor beta chain sequence and its context. The antigen remains undetermined. Libraries were prepared by immunoSEQ multiplex PCR; TCRdb keeps only in-frame clonotypes and omits some of them. This sample yields 65,000 to 75,000 clones, of which about 94% are seen a single time; roughly 1.7% belongs to the top ten. The data stem from a study of T cell clonotyping in hematopoietic cell transplantation. Study conclusions and caveats: Few recipient clonotypes overlapped donors; over 95% were de novo at given depth. Graft donor and pretransplant recipient Inverse Simpson Index values predicted broader posttransplant TCR diversity. Pathologically expanded recipient clonotypes increased progressively from day 30 to day 180 as diversity fell.

The source material was peripheral blood mononuclear cells. This clonotype was sampled from a man in his fifties in good health. Some clones in this sample may be carry-over from other donors' samples.

The DNA of the CDR3 is TGTGCCAGCACCGCGAGGGAAGCTGAGACCCAGTACTTC. Translating gives CASTAREAETQYF. The chain links TRBV5-4 to TRBJ2-5; tentatively, D is TRBD2 (5 bases). The germline V and J ends were trimmed by 6 bases and 5 bases, with 14 bases remaining between them. The CDR3 is 13 residues long. Germline V gene lookup returns CDR1 SGHNT and CDR2 YYREEE (reference sequence).